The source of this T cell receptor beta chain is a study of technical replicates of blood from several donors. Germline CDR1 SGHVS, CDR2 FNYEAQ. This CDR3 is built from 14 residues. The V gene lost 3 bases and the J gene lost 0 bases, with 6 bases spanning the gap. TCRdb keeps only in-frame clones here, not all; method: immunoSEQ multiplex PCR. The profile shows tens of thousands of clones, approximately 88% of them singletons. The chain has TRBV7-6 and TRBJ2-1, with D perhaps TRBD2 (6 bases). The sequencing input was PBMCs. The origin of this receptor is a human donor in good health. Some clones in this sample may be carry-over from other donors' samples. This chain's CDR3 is CASSLGGSYNEQFF. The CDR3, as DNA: TGTGCCAGCAGCTTGGGGGGCTCCTACAATGAGCAGTTCTTC. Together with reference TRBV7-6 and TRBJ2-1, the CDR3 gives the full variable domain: GAGVSQSPRYKVTKRGQDVALRCDPISGHVSLYWYRQALGQGPEFLTYFNYEAQQDKSGLPNDRFSAERPEGSISTLTIQRTEQRDSAMYRCASSLGGSYNEQFFGPGTRLTVL.